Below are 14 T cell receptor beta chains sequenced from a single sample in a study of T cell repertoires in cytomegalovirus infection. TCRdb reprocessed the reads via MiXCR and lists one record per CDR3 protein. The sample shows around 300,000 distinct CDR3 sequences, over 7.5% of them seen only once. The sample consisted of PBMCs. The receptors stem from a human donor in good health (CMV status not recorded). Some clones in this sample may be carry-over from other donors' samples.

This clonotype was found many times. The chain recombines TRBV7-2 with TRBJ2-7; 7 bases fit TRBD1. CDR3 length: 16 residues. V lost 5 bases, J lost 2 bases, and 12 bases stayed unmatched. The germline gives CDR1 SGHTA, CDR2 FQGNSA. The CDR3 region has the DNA TGTGCCAGCAGCGTAACCGGGACAGTGATCGCCTACGAGCAGTACTTC. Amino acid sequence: CASSVTGTVIAYEQYF.

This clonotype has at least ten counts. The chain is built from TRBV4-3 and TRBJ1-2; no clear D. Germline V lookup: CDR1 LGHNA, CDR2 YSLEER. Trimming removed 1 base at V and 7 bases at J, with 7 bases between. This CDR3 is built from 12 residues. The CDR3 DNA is TGCGCCAGCAGCCAAGTGGGTGTTGGCTACACCTTC. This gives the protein CASSQVGVGYTF.

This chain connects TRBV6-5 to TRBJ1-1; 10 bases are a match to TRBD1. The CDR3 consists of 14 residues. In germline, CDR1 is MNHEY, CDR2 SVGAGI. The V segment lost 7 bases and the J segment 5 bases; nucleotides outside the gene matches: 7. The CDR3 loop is CASIPTGGLTEAFF. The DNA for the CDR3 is TGTGCCAGCATCCCGACAGGGGGCTTGACTGAAGCTTTCTTT.

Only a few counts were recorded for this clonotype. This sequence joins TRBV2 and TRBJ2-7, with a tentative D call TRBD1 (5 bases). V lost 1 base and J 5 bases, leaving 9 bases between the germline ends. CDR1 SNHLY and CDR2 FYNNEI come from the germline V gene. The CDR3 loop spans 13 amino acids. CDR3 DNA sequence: TGTGCCAGCAGTGAAGGGGGCCGGGACGAGCAGTACTTC. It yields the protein CASSEGGRDEQYF. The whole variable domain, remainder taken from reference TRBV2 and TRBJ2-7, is EPEVTQTPSHQVTQMGQEVILRCVPISNHLYFYWYRQILGQKVEFLVSFYNNEISEKSEIFDDQFSVERPDGSNFTLKIRSTKLEDSAMYFCASSEGGRDEQYFGPGTRLTVT.

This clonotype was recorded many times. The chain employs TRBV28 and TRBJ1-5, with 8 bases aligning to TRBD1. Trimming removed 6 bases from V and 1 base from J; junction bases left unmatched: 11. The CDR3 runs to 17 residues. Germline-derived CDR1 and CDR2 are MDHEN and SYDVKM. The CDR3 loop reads CASSGTVGQGSNQPQHF. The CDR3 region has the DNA TGTGCCAGCAGCGGAACTGTAGGACAGGGAAGCAATCAGCCCCAGCATTTT.

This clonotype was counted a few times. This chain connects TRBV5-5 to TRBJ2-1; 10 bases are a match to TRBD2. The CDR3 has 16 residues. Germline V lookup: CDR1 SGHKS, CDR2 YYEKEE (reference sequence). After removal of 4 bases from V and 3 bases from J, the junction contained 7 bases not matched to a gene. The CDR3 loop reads CASSRSGTSVYNEQFF. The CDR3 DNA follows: TGTGCCAGCAGCCGAAGTGGGACTAGCGTCTACAATGAGCAGTTCTTC.

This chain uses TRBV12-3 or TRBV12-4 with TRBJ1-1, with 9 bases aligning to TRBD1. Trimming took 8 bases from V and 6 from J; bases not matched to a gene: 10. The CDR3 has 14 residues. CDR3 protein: CASGSDRGIPEAFF. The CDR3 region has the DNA TGTGCCAGCGGTTCGGACAGGGGAATCCCTGAAGCTTTCTTT.

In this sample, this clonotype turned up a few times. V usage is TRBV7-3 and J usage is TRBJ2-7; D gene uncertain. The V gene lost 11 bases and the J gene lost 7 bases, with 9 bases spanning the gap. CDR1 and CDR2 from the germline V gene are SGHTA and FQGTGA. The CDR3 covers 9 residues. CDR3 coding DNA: TGTGCCCAGAAGATAGAGCAGTACTTC. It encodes CAQKIEQYF.

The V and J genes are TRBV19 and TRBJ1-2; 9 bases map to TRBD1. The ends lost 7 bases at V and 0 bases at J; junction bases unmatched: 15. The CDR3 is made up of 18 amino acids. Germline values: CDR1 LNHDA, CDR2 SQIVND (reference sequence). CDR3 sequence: CASTYGGTGRFTNYGYTF. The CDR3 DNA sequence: TGTGCCAGTACCTACGGAGGGACAGGGCGATTTACTAACTATGGCTACACCTTC.

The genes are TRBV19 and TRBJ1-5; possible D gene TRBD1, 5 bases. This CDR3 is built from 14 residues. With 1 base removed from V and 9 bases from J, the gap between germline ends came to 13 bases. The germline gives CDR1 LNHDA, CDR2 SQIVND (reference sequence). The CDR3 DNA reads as TGTGCCAGTAGTATAGCGCAGGGAGGACGGCCCCAGCATTTT. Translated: CASSIAQGGRPQHF.

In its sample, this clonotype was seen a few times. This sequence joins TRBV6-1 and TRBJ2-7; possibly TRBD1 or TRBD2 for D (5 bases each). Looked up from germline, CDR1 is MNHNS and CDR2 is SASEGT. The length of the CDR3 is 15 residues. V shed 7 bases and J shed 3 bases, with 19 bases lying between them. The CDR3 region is CASTGTERANYEQYF. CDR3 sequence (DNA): TGTGCCAGCACGGGGACGGAGCGAGCGAACTACGAGCAGTACTTC.

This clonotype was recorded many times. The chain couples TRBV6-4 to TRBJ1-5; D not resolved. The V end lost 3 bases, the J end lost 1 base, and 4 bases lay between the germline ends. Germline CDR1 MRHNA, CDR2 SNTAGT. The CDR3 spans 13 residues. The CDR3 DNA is TGTGCCAGCAGTGAGGGCAGCAATCAGCCCCAGCATTTT. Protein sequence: CASSEGSNQPQHF.

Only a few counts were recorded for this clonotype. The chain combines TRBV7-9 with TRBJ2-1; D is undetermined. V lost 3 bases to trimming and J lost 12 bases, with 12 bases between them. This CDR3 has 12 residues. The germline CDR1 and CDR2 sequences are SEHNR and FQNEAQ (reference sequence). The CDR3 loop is CASSFDSFGQFF. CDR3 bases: TGTGCCAGCAGCTTTGACTCTTTTGGGCAGTTCTTC.

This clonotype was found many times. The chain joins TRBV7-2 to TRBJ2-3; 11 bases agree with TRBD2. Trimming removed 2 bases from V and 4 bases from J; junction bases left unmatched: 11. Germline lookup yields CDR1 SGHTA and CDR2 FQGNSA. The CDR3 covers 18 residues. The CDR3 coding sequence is TGTGCCAGCAGCTTAAGTCTAGCGGGGGGCCCAGGAGCAGATACGCAGTATTTT. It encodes CASSLSLAGGPGADTQYF.